This T cell receptor (beta chain) was observed in a study of blood T cells in healthy people across ages. The germline V gene encodes CDR1 ENHRY and CDR2 SYGVKD. Deletions cut 9 bases from V and 3 bases from J, with 5 bases between. This CDR3 contains 11 residues. Primed by a sample-barcoded 5' primer and a J-beta primer mix, a second PCR proceeded for 7 to 11 cycles. Each CDR3 protein gets one entry after TCRdb re-called the 5' RACE reads with MiXCR. The table lists about 780,000 distinct CDR3 sequences, less than 60% of them singletons, with less than 20% in the top ten. The chain links TRBV10-3 to TRBJ2-2; D not resolved. The sample taken for sequencing was blood. The sequence derives from a man older than 75 in good health. The CDR3 DNA follows: TGTGCCATGAGAGACACCGGGGAGCTGTTTTTT. It is translated as CAMRDTGELFF.